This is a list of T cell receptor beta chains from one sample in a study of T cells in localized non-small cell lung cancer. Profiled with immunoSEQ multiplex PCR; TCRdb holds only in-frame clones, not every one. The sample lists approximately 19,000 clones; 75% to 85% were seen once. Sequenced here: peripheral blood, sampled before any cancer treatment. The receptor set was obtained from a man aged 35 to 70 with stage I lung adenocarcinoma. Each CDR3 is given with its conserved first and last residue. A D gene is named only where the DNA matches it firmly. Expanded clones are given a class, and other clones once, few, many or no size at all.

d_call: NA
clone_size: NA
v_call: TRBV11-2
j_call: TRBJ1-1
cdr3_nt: TGTGCCAGCAGCTTAGATCCGGACGGAGGGACTGAAGCTTTCTTT
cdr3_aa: CASSLDPDGGTEAFF

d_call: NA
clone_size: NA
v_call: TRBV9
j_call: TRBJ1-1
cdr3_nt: TGTGCCAGCAGCGTAGAGGCCCTGAACACTGAAGCTTTCTTT
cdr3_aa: CASSVEALNTEAFF

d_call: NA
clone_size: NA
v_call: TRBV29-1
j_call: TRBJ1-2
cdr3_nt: TGCAGTGCCCTCTGGGGCGATGGCTACACCTTC
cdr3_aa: CSALWGDGYTF

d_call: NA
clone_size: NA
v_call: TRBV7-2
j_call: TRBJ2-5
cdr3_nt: TGTGCCAGCAGCTTATTCCCCGGGACCCAGTACTTC
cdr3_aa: CASSLFPGTQYF

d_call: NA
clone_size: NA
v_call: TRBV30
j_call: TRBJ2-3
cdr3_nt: TGTGCCTGGAGTTCGGGAACAGATACGCAGTATTTT
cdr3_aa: CAWSSGTDTQYF

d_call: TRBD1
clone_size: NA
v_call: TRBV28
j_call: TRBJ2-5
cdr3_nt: TGTGCCAGCAGTTTAGGGACAGTCCAAGAGACCCAGTACTTC
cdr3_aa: CASSLGTVQETQYF

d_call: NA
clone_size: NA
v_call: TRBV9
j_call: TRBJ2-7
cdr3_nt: TGTGCCAGCAGCGTAGAGGTGGGGAGCTCCTACGAGCAGTACTTC
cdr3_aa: CASSVEVGSSYEQYF

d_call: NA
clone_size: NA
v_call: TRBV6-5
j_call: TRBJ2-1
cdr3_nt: TGTGCCAGCAGTTACTCCTCTAACATCAATGAGCAGTTCTTC
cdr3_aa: CASSYSSNINEQFF

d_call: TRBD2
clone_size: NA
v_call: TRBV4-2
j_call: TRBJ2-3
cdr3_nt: TGTGCCAGCAGCCAAGAGGTAGCGGGGACAGATACGCAGTATTTT
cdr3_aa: CASSQEVAGTDTQYF

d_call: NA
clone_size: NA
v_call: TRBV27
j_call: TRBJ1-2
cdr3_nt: TGTGCCAGCAGAGAAGGGGAGTATGGCTACACCTTC
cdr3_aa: CASREGEYGYTF

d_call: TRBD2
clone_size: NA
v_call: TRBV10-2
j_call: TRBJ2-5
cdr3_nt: TGCGCCAGCAACAATGCGGGGGGGAAGGAAGAGACCCAGTACTTC
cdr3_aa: CASNNAGGKEETQYF

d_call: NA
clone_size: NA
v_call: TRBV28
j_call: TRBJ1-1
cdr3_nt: TGTGCCAGCAGTTTTTTCGGGGCTGAAGCTTTCTTT
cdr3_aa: CASSFFGAEAFF

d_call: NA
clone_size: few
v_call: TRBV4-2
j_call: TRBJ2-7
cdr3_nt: TGTGCCAGCAGCCAAGACAGCTACGAGCAGTACTTC
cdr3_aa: CASSQDSYEQYF

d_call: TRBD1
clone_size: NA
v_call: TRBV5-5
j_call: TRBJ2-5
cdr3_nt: TGTGCCAGCAGCCCAACAGGGGGTAAGCAAGAGACCCAGTACTTC
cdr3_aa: CASSPTGGKQETQYF

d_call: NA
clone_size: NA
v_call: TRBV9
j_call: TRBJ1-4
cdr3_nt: TGTGCCAGCAGCATCGGACGGGCAACTAATGAAAAACTGTTTTTT
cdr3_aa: CASSIGRATNEKLFF

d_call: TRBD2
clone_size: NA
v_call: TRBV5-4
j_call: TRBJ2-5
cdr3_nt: TGTGCCAGCAGCCGGGGGCCTAGCGGGGGCGTTCAAGAGACCCAGTACTTC
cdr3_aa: CASSRGPSGGVQETQYF

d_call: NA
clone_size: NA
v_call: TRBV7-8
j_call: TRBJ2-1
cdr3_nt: TGTGCCAGCAGCTCCTACAGGGTCTATGAGCAGTTCTTC
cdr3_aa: CASSSYRVYEQFF

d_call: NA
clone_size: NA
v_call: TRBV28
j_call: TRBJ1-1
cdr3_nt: TGTGCCAGCAGTTTACCCCTAGGCCGGAGCACTGAAGCTTTCTTT
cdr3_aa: CASSLPLGRSTEAFF

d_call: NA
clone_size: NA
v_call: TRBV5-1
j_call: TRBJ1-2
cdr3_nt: TGCGCCAGCACCCCCCGACAGTACTCTAACTATGGCTACACCTTC
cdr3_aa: CASTPRQYSNYGYTF

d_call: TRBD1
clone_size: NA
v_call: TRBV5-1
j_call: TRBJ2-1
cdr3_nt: TGCGCCAGCAGCCCGAACAGGGGCGGTTCCTACAATGAGCAGTTCTTC
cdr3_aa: CASSPNRGGSYNEQFF

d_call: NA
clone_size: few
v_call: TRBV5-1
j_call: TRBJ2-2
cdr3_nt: TGCGCCAGCAGCCCCGGAGGGAACACCGGGGAGCTGTTTTTT
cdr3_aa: CASSPGGNTGELFF

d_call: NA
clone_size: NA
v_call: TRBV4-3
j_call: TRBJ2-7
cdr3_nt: TGCGCCAGCAGCTCGGGGGATTCCTACGAGCAGTACTTC
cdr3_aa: CASSSGDSYEQYF

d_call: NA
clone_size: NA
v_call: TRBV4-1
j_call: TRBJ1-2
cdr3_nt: TGCGCCAGCAGCCAAGAATTCAATGGCTACACCTTC
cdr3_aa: CASSQEFNGYTF

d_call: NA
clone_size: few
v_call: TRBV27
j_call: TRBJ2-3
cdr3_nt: TGTGCCAGCAGTTTAGGACTTACGGGTACGCAGTATTTT
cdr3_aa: CASSLGLTGTQYF

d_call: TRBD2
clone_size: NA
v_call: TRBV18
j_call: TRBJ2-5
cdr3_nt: TGTGCCAGCTCACCGTTGCCCCAATCCGGGACTAGCGCCCAAGAGACCCAGTACTTC
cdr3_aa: CASSPLPQSGTSAQETQYF